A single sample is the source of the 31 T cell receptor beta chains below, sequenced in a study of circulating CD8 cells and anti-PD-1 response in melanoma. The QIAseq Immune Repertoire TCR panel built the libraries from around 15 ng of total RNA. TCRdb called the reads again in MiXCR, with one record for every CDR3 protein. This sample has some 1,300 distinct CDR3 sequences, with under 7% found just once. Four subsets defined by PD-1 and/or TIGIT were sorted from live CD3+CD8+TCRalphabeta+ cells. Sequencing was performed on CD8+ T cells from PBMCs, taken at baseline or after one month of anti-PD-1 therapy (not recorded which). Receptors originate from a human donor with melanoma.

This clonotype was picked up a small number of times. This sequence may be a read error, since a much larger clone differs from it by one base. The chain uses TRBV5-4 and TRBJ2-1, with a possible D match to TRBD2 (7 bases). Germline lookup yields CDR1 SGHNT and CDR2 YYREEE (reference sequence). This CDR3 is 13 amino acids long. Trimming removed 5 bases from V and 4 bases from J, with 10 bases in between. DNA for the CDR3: TGTGCCAGCAGACAGGGAGGGTACAATGAGCAGTTCTTC. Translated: CASRQGGYNEQFF.

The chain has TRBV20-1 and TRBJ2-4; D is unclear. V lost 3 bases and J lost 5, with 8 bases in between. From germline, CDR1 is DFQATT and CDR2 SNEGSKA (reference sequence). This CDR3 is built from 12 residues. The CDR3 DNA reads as TGCAGTGCTAGTCTCGGAGAAAACATTCAGTACTTC. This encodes CSASLGENIQYF.

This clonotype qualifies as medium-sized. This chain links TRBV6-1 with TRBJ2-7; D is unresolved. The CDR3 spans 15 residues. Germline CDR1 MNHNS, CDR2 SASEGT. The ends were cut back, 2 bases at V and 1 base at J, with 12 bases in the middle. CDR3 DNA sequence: TGTGCCAGCAGTGAATTGGTTCGGATTTCCTACGAGCAGTACTTC. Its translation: CASSELVRISYEQYF.

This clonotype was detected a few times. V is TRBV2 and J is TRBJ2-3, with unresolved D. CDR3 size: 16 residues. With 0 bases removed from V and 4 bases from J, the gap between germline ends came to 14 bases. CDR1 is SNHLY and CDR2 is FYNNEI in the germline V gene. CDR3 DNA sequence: TGTGCCAGCAGTGAAGCCGACTCGACCTCCCCAGATACGCAGTATTTT. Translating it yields CASSEADSTSPDTQYF.

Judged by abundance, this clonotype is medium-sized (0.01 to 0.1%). As DNA, the CDR3 is TGCGCCAGCAGCCAAGGAACAGGAGCTAACTATGGCTACACCTTC. Amino acid sequence: CASSQGTGANYGYTF. V is TRBV4-1 and J is TRBJ1-2, with D possibly TRBD1 on 5 matching bases. The V and J ends lost 1 base and 0 bases respectively, with 9 bases between them. The CDR3 length is 15 residues. The germline V gene encodes CDR1 MGHRA and CDR2 YSYEKL.

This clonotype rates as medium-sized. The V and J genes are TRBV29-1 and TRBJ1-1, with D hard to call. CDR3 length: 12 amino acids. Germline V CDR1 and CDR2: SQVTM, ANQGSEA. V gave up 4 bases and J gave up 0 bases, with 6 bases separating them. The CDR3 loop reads CSVAAMNTEAFF. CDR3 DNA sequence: TGCAGCGTTGCTGCCATGAACACTGAAGCTTTCTTT.

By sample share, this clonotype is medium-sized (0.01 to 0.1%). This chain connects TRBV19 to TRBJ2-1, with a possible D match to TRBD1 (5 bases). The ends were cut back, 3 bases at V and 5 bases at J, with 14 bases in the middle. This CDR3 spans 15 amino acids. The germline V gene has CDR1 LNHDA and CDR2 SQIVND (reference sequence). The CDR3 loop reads CASSISQGLDNEQFF. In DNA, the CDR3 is TGTGCCAGTAGTATCTCCCAGGGTTTGGACAATGAGCAGTTCTTC.

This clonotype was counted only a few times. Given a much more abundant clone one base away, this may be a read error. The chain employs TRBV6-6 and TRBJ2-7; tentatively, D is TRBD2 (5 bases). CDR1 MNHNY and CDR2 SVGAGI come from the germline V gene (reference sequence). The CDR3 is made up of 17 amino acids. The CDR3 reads CASSYSVSSRGTYEQHF. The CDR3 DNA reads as TGTGCCAGCAGTTACTCAGTCTCCTCACGGGGAACCTACGAGCAGCACTTC.

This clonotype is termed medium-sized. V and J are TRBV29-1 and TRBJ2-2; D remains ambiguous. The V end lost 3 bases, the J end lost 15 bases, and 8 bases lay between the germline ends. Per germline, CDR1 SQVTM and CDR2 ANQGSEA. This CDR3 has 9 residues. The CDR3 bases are TGCAGCGTTGACCCGAGGATGTTTTTT. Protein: CSVDPRMFF.

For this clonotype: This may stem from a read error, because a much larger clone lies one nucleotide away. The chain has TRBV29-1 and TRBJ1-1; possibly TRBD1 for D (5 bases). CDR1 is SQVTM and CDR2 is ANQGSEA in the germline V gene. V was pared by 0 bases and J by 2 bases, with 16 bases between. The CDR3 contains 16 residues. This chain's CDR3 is CSVEDLNQGANTEAFF. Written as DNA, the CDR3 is TGCAGCGTTGAAGATCTGAACCAGGGAGCTAACACTGAAGCTTTCTTT.

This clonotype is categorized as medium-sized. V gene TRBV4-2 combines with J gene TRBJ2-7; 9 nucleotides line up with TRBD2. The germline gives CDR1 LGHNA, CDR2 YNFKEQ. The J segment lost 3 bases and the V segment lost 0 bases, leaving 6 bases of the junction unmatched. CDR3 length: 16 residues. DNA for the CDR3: TGTGCCAGCAGCCAAGAGGCCTCTAGCGGGAACTACGAGCAGTACTTC. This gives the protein CASSQEASSGNYEQYF.

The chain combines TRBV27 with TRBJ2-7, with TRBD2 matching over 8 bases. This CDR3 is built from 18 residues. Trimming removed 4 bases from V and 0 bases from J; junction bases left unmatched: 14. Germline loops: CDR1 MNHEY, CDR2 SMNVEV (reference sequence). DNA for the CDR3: TGTGCCAGCAGTTCATCGGGGGGGCCGGGACTTAACTCCTACGAGCAGTACTTC. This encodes CASSSSGGPGLNSYEQYF.

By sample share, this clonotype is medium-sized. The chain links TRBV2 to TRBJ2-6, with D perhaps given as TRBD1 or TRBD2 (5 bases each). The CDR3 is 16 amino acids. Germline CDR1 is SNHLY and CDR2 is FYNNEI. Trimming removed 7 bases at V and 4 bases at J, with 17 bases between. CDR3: CASMRPQGAGANVLTF. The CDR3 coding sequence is TGTGCCAGCATGCGGCCCCAGGGAGCCGGGGCCAACGTCCTGACTTTC.

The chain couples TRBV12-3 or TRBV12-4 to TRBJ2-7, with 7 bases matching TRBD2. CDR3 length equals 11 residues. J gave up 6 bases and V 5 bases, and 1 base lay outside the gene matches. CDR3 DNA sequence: TGTGCCAGCAGTCCGGGGGGCGAGCAGTACTTC. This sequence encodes CASSPGGEQYF.

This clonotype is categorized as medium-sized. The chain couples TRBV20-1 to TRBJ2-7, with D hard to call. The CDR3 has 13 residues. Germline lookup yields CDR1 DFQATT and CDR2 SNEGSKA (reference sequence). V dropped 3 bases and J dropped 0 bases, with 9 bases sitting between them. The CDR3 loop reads CSARGQLSYEQYF. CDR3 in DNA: TGCAGTGCTAGGGGCCAGCTCTCCTACGAGCAGTACTTC.

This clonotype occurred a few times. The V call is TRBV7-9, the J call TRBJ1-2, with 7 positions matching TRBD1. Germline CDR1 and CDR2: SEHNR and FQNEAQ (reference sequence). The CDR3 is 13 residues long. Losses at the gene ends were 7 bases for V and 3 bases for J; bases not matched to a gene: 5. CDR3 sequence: CASNFQGDYGYTF. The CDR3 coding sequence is TGTGCCAGCAATTTTCAGGGGGACTATGGCTACACCTTC.

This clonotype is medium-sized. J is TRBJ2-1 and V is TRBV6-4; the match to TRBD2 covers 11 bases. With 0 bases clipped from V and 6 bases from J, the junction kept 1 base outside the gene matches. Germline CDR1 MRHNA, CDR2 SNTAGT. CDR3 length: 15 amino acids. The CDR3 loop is CASSDSSGGANEQFF. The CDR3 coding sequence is TGTGCCAGCAGTGACTCTAGCGGGGGGGCCAATGAGCAGTTCTTC.

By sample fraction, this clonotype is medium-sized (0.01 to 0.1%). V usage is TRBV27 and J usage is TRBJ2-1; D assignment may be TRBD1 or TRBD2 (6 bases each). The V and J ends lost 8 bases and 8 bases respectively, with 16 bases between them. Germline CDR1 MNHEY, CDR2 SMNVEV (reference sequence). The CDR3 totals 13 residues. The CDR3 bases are TGTGCCAGCGGAACTGGGGGGCGCTATGAGCAGTTCTTC. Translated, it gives CASGTGGRYEQFF.

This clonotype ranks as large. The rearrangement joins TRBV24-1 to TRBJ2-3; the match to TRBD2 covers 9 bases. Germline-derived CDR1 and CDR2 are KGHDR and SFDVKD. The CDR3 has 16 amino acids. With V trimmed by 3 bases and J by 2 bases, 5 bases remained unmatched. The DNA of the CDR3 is TGTGCCACCAGTGATCCCAGCGGGGGGCTCACAGATACGCAGTATTTT. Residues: CATSDPSGGLTDTQYF.

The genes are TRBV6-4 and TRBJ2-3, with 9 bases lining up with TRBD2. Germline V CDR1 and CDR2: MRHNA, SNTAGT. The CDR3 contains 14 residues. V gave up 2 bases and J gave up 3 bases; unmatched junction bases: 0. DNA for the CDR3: TGTGCCAGCAGTGACAGCGGGGGGACAGATACGCAGTATTTT. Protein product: CASSDSGGTDTQYF.

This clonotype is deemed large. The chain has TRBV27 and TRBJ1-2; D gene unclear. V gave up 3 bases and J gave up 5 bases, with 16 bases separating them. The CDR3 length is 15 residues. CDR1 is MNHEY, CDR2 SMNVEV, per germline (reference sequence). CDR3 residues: CASSFSREVLYGYTF. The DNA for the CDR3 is TGTGCCAGCAGTTTTTCGCGGGAGGTGTTATATGGCTACACCTTC.

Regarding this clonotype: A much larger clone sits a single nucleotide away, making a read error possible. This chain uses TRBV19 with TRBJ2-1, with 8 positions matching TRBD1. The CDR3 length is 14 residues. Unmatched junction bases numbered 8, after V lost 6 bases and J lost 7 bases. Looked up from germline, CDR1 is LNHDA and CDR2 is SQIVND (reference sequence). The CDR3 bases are TGTGCCAGTAGCTTTCCGGGACAGGTGAATGAGCAGTTCTTC. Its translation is CASSFPGQVNEQFF.

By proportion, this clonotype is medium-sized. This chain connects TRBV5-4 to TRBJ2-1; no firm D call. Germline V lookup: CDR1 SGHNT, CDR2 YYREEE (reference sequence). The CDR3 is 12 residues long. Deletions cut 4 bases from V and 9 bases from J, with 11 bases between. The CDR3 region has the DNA TGTGCCAGCAGCCAAACGTACGGTGAGCAGTTCTTC. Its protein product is CASSQTYGEQFF.

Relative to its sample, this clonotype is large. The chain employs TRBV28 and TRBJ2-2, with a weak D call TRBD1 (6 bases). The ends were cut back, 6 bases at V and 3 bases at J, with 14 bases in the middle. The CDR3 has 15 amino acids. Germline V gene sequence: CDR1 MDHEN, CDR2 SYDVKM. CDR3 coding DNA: TGTGCCAGCAGCATCGACAGGTCGGACACCGGGGAGCTGTTTTTT. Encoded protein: CASSIDRSDTGELFF.

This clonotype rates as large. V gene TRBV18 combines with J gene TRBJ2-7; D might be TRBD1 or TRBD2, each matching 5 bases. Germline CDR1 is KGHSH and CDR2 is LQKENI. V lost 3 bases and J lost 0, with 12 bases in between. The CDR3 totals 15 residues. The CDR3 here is CASSPRDGASYEQYF. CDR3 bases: TGTGCCAGCTCACCCCGGGACGGCGCCTCCTACGAGCAGTACTTC.

The CDR3 sequence is CAWTPGQGYPYGYTF. CDR3 DNA sequence: TGTGCCTGGACTCCGGGACAGGGGTACCCATATGGCTACACCTTC. The V gene is TRBV30, the J gene TRBJ1-2; 10 bases line up with TRBD1. Germline CDR1 reads GTSNPN; CDR2 reads SVGIG (reference sequence). The V gene end was trimmed by 4 bases and the J gene end by 5 bases; junction bases not matched to a gene: 10. The CDR3 spans 15 residues. The full variable domain, rest sourced from reference TRBV30 and TRBJ1-2, is SQTIHQWPATLVQPVGSPLSLECTVEGTSNPNLYWYRQAAGRGLQLLFYSVGIGQISSEVPQNLSASRPQDRQFILSSKKLLLSDSGFYLCAWTPGQGYPYGYTFGSGTRLTVV.

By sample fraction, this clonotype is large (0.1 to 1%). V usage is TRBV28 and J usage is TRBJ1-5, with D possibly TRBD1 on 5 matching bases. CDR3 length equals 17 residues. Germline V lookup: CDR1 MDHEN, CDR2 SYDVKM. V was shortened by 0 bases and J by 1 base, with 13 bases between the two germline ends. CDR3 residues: CASSLWEGTGSNQPQHF. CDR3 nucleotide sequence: TGTGCCAGCAGTTTATGGGAAGGGACCGGGAGCAATCAGCCCCAGCATTTT.

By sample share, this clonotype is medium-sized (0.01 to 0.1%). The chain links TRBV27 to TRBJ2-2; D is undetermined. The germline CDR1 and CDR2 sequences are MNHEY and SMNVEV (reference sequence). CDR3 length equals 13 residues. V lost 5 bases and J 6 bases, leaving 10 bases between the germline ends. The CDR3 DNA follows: TGTGCCAGCAGTCCCGGTGGCGCCGGGGAGCTGTTTTTT. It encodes CASSPGGAGELFF.

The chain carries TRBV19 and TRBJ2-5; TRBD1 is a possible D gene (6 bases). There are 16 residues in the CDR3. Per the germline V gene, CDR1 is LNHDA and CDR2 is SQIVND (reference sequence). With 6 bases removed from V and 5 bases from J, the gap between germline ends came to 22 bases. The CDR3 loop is CASRETQGPPEETQYF. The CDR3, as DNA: TGTGCCAGTAGGGAGACTCAGGGGCCCCCGGAGGAGACCCAGTACTTC.

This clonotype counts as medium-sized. CDR3 sequence: CSVLRNTEAFF. The DNA for the CDR3 is TGCAGCGTCCTTAGGAACACTGAAGCTTTCTTT. The chain has TRBV29-1 and TRBJ1-1; no reliable D call. Trimming shortened V by 6 bases and J by 1 base, and 6 bases separated the two germline ends. The germline V gene has CDR1 SQVTM and CDR2 ANQGSEA. The CDR3 extends over 11 amino acids.

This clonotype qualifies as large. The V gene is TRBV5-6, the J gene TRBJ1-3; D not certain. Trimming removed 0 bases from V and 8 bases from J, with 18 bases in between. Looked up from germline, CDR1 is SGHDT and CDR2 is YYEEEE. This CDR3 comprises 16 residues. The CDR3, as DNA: TGTGCCAGCAGCTTGGGAGCCGCGACTGCTGGGGACACCATATATTTT. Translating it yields CASSLGAATAGDTIYF.